These 2 T cell receptor beta chains share one sample of origin, sequenced in a study of T cell clones after liver transplantation. TCRdb's table, derived via immunoSEQ multiplex PCR, lists solely in-frame clones and lacks some. Of tens of thousands of clones listed, roughly four fifths are singletons. Sequenced material: CD4+ T cells from blood, taken 46 months after liver transplant. The origin of the receptors is a human patient who received a liver transplant. Some T cells could come from the graft donor.

The sample holds one count of this clone. The rearrangement joins TRBV28 to TRBJ2-7, with 14 bases matching TRBD2. The CDR3 runs 16 residues. V gave up 7 bases and J gave up 4 bases; unmatched junction bases: 9. CDR1 and CDR2 from the germline V gene are MDHEN and SYDVKM. In nucleotides, the CDR3 is TGTGCCAGCAAAGGGACTAGCGGGAGTCCGGAATACGAGCAGTACTTC. Encoded protein: CASKGTSGSPEYEQYF.

V and J are TRBV5-1 and TRBJ1-1; 8 positions match TRBD1. Germline V gene sequence: CDR1 SGHRS, CDR2 YFSETQ. This CDR3 spans 15 amino acids. Germline trimming cut 5 bases from V and 1 base from J; bases unmatched to any gene: 7. CDR3: CASSSTGGRNTEAFF. As DNA, the CDR3 is TGCGCCAGCAGTTCTACAGGGGGTAGGAACACTGAAGCTTTCTTT.